This T cell receptor (beta chain) was sequenced in a study of tumor and adjacent non-tumor tissue in lung cancer. About the study: There were some 12 adenocarcinoma, a couple of squamous cell carcinoma and 1 small cell lung cancer cases. On average, productive TCRbeta reads reached 4 million to 5 million per sample. Study-wide points: Tumor TCR diversity, when higher, was linked to shorter survival. Tumor repertoires had a smaller top 100 clone share than normal lung.

About this clonotype itself: Its antigen remains unidentified. The conserved phenylalanine or tryptophan normally closing the CDR3 is absent here, so this likely arose from a read error.

A modified ARM-PCR protocol with three rounds of nested PCR amplified TCRbeta. MiXCR was run by TCRdb on the multiplex PCR reads, yielding one entry per CDR3 protein. The data hold about 66,000 distinct CDR3 sequences, with around 73% observed a single time. The CDR3 has 12 residues. The template was RNA from unsorted bulk tissue. The receptor comes from a man between 60 and 75 years old with non-small cell lung cancer. V is TRBV12-3 or TRBV12-4 and J is TRBJ2-1; D is perhaps TRBD2 (5 bases). Sequences were obtained from lung tumor tissue. The CDR3 DNA is TGTACCAGCAGTCCGAGACTAAAGGGACAGTTCTTA. This encodes CTSSPRLKGQFL.